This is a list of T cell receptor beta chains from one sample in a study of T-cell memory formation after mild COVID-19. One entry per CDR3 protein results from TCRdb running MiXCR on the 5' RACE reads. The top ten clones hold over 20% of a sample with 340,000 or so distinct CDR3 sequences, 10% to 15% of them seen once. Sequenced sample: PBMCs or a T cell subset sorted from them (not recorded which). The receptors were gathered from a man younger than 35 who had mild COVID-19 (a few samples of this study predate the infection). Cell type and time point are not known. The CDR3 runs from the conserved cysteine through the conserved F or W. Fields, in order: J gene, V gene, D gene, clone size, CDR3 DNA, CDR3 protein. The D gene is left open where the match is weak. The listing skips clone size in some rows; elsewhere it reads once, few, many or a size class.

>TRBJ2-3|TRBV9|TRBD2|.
TGTGCCAGCAAGCCGGCTAGCGGGGCAGATACGCAGTATTTT
CASKPASGADTQYF
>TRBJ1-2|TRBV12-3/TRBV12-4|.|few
TGTGCCAGCAGTTTTTGGGAGGGAAACTATGGCTACACCTTC
CASSFWEGNYGYTF
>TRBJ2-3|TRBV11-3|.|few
TGTGCCAGCAGCCCGGTGGGGGCAGATACGCAGTATTTT
CASSPVGADTQYF
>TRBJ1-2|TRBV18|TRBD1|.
TGTGCCAGCTCAAGCCGGGACAGGGGAAACTATGGCTACACCTTC
CASSSRDRGNYGYTF
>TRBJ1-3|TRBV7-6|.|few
TGTGCCAGCAGCGTTGACGCGACTTGGGGAAACACCATATATTTT
CASSVDATWGNTIYF
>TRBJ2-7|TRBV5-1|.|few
TGCGCCAGCAGCCTACGGACTAACCCAGCCTACGAGCAGTACTTC
CASSLRTNPAYEQYF
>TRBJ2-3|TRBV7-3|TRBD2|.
TGTGCCAGCAGCTTTCGGGGAGGGACGAGTCCTACGCAGTATTTT
CASSFRGGTSPTQYF
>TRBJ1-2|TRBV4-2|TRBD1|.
TGTGCCAGCAGCCTCTTAGGGACAGGGGGTAACTATGGCTACACCTTC
CASSLLGTGGNYGYTF
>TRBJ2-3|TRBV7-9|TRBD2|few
TGTGCCAGCAGCCCTTCTAGCGGGGGGGCCCTTGATACGCAGTATTTT
CASSPSSGGALDTQYF
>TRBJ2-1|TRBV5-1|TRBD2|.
TGCGCCAGCAGCCACGGGACTAGCTTTAATGAGCAGTTCTTC
CASSHGTSFNEQFF
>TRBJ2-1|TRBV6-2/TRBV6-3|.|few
TGTGCCAGCAGTTACGGCCTCGGGGCTGGGCAGTTCTTC
CASSYGLGAGQFF
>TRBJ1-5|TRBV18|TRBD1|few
TGTGCCAGCTCACTGGGACAGGATGGGCTCGGTCAGCCCCAGCATTTT
CASSLGQDGLGQPQHF
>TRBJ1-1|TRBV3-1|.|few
TGTGCCAGCAGCCAAGATATAAGGACGGGCACTGAAGCTTTCTTT
CASSQDIRTGTEAFF
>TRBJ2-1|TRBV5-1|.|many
TGCGCCAGCAGCTTGGGTGGGCATGAGCAGTTCTTC
CASSLGGHEQFF
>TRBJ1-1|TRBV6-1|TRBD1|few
TGTGCCATAATCGACAGGGGTGGCACTGAAGCTTTCTTT
CAIIDRGGTEAFF
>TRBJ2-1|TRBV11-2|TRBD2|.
TGTGCCAGCAGCCAGGGACTAGCGGGGGGGTTTAATGAGCAGTTCTTC
CASSQGLAGGFNEQFF
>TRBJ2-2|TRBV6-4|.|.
TGTGCCAACGACTTGAACACCGGGGAGCTGTTTTTT
CANDLNTGELFF
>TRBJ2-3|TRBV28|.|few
TGTGCCAGCAGTACCCAGGGTGGGGGGACAGATACGCAGTATTTT
CASSTQGGGTDTQYF